Listed here are 10 T cell receptor beta chains from one sample, sequenced in a study of regulatory T cells in long-lasting Graves disease. TCR beta libraries were built with iRepertoire HTBI primers and Arm-PCR of CDR3 regions. TCRdb reanalysed the multiplex PCR reads using MiXCR and keeps one entry per CDR3 protein. This sample carries more than 350,000 distinct CDR3 sequences, under 15% of them seen once, and the ten largest clones take 16%. Time point denoted: newly diagnosed GD, antithyroid drugs for less than 3 months. After RNA was extracted from PBMCs, the TCR library was made from it. These same records also appear under a second study, on T cells in Graves' hyperthyroidism and ophthalmopathy.

This specimen consisted of peripheral blood mononuclear cells (PBMCs), obtained at new diagnosis, from a patient treated with antithyroid drugs. The receptors derive from a woman younger than 45 with Graves disease.

Details on this clonotype: A much larger clonotype is one base distant, so this may be a read error. The J gene is TRBJ2-5, the V gene TRBV11-3; 10 nucleotides agree with TRBD2. This CDR3 is 16 amino acids long. The ends lost 0 bases at V and 11 bases at J; junction bases unmatched: 12. In germline, CDR1 is SGHNT, CDR2 YENEEA. Written as DNA, the CDR3 is TGTGCCAGCAGCTTAGACGCTAGCGGGAGAAATAGTGAGCAGTACTTC. Amino acids: CASSLDASGRNSEQYF.

This clonotype appeared many times. The genes are TRBV18 and TRBJ2-7; a possible D gene is TRBD1 (5 bases). With 2 bases removed from V and 6 bases from J, the gap between germline ends came to 23 bases. The CDR3 has 17 residues. In germline, CDR1 is KGHSH, CDR2 LQKENI. DNA for the CDR3: TGTGCCAGCTCACCAATACGCTTAACAGGTTTCGGGCCCGAGCAGTACTTC. Amino acids: CASSPIRLTGFGPEQYF.

This clonotype was counted only a few times. The V gene is TRBV29-1, the J gene TRBJ2-2, with unresolved D. Between the trimmed V and J ends, which lost 6 bases and 1 base, there was a span of 9 bases. Germline CDR1 and CDR2: SQVTM and ANQGSEA. The CDR3 consists of 13 residues. The CDR3 region is CSVTNENTGELFF. CDR3 DNA: TGCAGCGTGACCAATGAGAACACCGGGGAGCTGTTTTTT.

This clonotype was seen at least ten times. The chain joins TRBV7-8 to TRBJ2-7; TRBD2 matches 12 bases. V was clipped by 5 bases and J by 2 bases; unmatched bases: 4. CDR1 and CDR2 (germline): SGHVS, FQNEAQ. CDR3 length: 15 amino acids. Here the CDR3 DNA reads TGTGCCAGCAGCGTACGGACTAGCGGGACCTACGAGCAGTACTTC. Amino acid sequence: CASSVRTSGTYEQYF.

The sample holds many counts of this clonotype. The chain uses TRBV24-1 and TRBJ2-1; 8 bases line up with TRBD2. Germline values: CDR1 KGHDR, CDR2 SFDVKD. J gave up 6 bases and V 3 bases, and 9 bases lay outside the gene matches. The CDR3 sequence is 16 residues long. The chain's CDR3 is CATSDVTGGAGNEQFF. CDR3 sequence (DNA): TGTGCCACCAGTGATGTTACCGGGGGGGCTGGCAATGAGCAGTTCTTC.

V and J are TRBV7-9 and TRBJ2-7, with D maybe TRBD1 (6 bases). Germline V gene lookup returns CDR1 SEHNR and CDR2 FQNEAQ (reference sequence). The CDR3 extends over 15 amino acids. Trimming shortened V by 5 bases and J by 0 bases, and 14 bases separated the two germline ends. In DNA, the CDR3 is TGTGCCAGCAGCCACCCGGACAGAAGCTCCTACGAGCAGTACTTC. Amino acids: CASSHPDRSSYEQYF.

The chain carries TRBV7-2 and TRBJ1-5; maybe TRBD1 (5 bases). Deletions cut 1 base from V and 7 bases from J, with 11 bases between. The CDR3 covers 14 residues. Germline V lookup: CDR1 SGHTA, CDR2 FQGNSA. CDR3 amino acids: CASSLVPGPQPQHF. In nucleotides, the CDR3 is TGTGCCAGCAGCTTAGTGCCGGGGCCACAGCCCCAGCATTTT.

This clonotype was observed a handful of times. This chain uses TRBV12-5 with TRBJ2-1, with a weak D call TRBD1 (6 bases). The germline V gene has CDR1 LGHNT and CDR2 FRNRAP. Trimming took 6 bases from V and 7 from J, leaving 16 bases between them. The CDR3 sequence is 14 residues long. CDR3 DNA: TGTGCTAGTGGGAACCCGGGACAACCAAATGAGCAGTTCTTC. Translating it yields CASGNPGQPNEQFF.

The chain is built from TRBV19 and TRBJ2-7; D is possibly TRBD2 (6 bases). Germline-derived CDR1 and CDR2 are LNHDA and SQIVND (reference sequence). The CDR3 totals 14 residues. The ends were cut back, 1 base at V and 5 bases at J, with 12 bases in the middle. CDR3 amino acids: CASSIGTTKHEQYF. The CDR3 coding sequence is TGTGCCAGTAGTATAGGGACTACAAAACACGAGCAGTACTTC.

Comment on this clonotype: A read error is possible here, since a much larger clone lies one base away. J is TRBJ2-1 and V is TRBV5-1, with 7 bases identical to TRBD2. Unmatched junction bases numbered 10, after V lost 3 bases and J lost 10 bases. The CDR3 runs 14 residues. Looked up from germline, CDR1 is SGHRS and CDR2 is YFSETQ. In DNA form, the CDR3 reads TGCGCCAGCAGCTGGAGGGACTATCTCGACGAGCAGTTCTTC. As protein: CASSWRDYLDEQFF.